The 20 T cell receptor beta chains presented below share a single source sample, sequenced in a study of T cells after yellow fever vaccination. TCRdb fed the 5' RACE reads into MiXCR, producing one record per CDR3 protein. The table has a few hundred thousand distinct CDR3 sequences, 7.5% to 9% seen once. Source: PBMCs, taken on the day of the first yellow fever vaccination. The receptors originated from a man younger than 35 who received the YFV17D yellow fever vaccine.

The chain couples TRBV19 to TRBJ1-3, with D perhaps TRBD1 (5 bases). The CDR3 consists of 14 residues. Between the trimmed V and J ends, which lost 6 bases and 6 bases, there was a span of 15 bases. CDR1 and CDR2 from the germline V gene are LNHDA and SQIVND (reference sequence). The CDR3 reads CASRRRVSENTIYF. The CDR3 region has the DNA TGTGCCAGTAGGCGCAGGGTGTCCGAAAACACCATATATTTT.

This clonotype was found many times. The chain recombines TRBV12-3 or TRBV12-4 with TRBJ2-3, with 8 bases aligning to TRBD2. The V gene end was trimmed by 6 bases and the J gene end by 6 bases; junction bases not matched to a gene: 11. This CDR3 region has 15 residues. The CDR3 DNA reads TGTGCCAGCAGCCCTACGGGCGGGGGGATGGATACGCAGTATTTT. Its translation is CASSPTGGGMDTQYF.

V is TRBV5-6 and J is TRBJ2-7, with a possible D match to TRBD2 (6 bases). This CDR3 spans 16 amino acids. The V end was cut by 0 bases, the J end by 3 bases, with 16 bases between. CDR1 and CDR2 (germline): SGHDT, YYEEEE. DNA of the CDR3: TGTGCCAGCAGCTTGGCCGGGGGAGGAACCTACTACGAGCAGTACTTC. It is translated as CASSLAGGGTYYEQYF.

The rearrangement uses TRBV7-8 and TRBJ1-5, with D perhaps matching TRBD1 (5 bases). Germline assignment: CDR1 SGHVS and CDR2 FQNEAQ. The length of the CDR3 is 14 residues. The V gene lost 5 bases and the J gene lost 4 bases, with 12 bases spanning the gap. In DNA form, the CDR3 reads TGTGCCAGCAGCCTCGCGGACACTAATCAGCCCCAGCATTTT. It translates to CASSLADTNQPQHF.

This clonotype occurred a few times. The chain combines TRBV4-1 with TRBJ2-5; 7 nucleotides align to TRBD1. The J segment lost 1 base and the V segment lost 5 bases, leaving 4 bases of the junction unmatched. The CDR3 covers 14 residues. Germline V gene sequence: CDR1 MGHRA, CDR2 YSYEKL. The DNA for the CDR3 is TGCGCCAGCAGCAGATACAGGGGCCAAGAGACCCAGTACTTC. As protein: CASSRYRGQETQYF.

This clonotype was seen a few times. The chain is built from TRBV5-1 and TRBJ1-5; the match to TRBD1 covers 8 bases. The V gene's germline CDR1 is SGHRS and CDR2 YFSETQ. The CDR3 is made up of 16 amino acids. The trim removed 4 bases at V and 6 bases at J, leaving 12 bases unmatched. The CDR3 nucleotides are TGCGCCAGCAGCCCCCCGGCCGGACAGGGAGGTCAGCCCCAGCATTTT. Protein product: CASSPPAGQGGQPQHF.

This clonotype occurred a few times. The J gene is TRBJ2-3, the V gene TRBV20-1, with 7 nucleotides matching TRBD2. This CDR3 region has 14 residues. Germline CDR1 is DFQATT and CDR2 is SNEGSKA (reference sequence). Germline trimming cut 3 bases from V and 0 bases from J; bases unmatched to any gene: 3. The CDR3 DNA sequence: TGCAGTGCTAGGACTAGCACTAGCACAGATACGCAGTATTTT. Protein sequence: CSARTSTSTDTQYF.

J is TRBJ1-1 and V is TRBV6-2 or TRBV6-3, with 8 bases matching TRBD1. The J segment lost 0 bases and the V segment lost 4 bases, leaving 16 bases of the junction unmatched. The CDR3 has 19 residues. The V gene's germline CDR1 is MNHEY and CDR2 SVGEGT. CDR3 bases: TGTGCCAGCAGTTCCCGAACCAATATTGACAGGGGCATGAACACTGAAGCTTTCTTT. Translated: CASSSRTNIDRGMNTEAFF.

This clonotype was recorded many times. The chain carries TRBV12-3 or TRBV12-4 and TRBJ2-1, with 11 bases matching TRBD2. Unmatched junction bases numbered 10, after V lost 5 bases and J lost 7 bases. The CDR3 contains 16 residues. Here the CDR3 DNA reads TGTGCCAGCAGTCCTATAGCGGGGGGGCTTCAGAATGAGCAGTTCTTC. This codes for CASSPIAGGLQNEQFF.

This clonotype has more than one count but fewer than ten. The chain links TRBV18 to TRBJ2-1, with 10 bases aligning to TRBD1. The CDR3 sequence is 14 residues long. V lost 8 bases to trimming and J lost 6 bases; unmatched junction nucleotides: 7. CDR1 and CDR2 from the germline V gene are KGHSH and LQKENI. In DNA, the CDR3 is TGTGCCAGCCTGACAGGGGGCGAGCCCAATGAGCAGTTCTTC. It yields the protein CASLTGGEPNEQFF.

There are a few counts of this clonotype. V and J are TRBV7-3 and TRBJ2-2, with 9 nucleotides matching TRBD1. Looked up from germline, CDR1 is SGHTA and CDR2 is FQGTGA. The length of the CDR3 is 14 residues. V shed 4 bases, J shed 6 bases, and the junction held 3 bases outside the gene matches. The CDR3 spells CASSWGQGAGELFF. The CDR3, as DNA: TGTGCCAGCAGCTGGGGACAGGGAGCCGGGGAGCTGTTTTTT.

Many counts were recorded for this clonotype. The rearrangement links TRBV5-4 to TRBJ2-2; D gene unclear. Germline CDR1 SGHNT, CDR2 YYREEE (reference sequence). V gave up 4 bases and J gave up 5 bases, with 6 bases separating them. The CDR3 contains 12 residues. The CDR3 spells CASSEETGELFF. The CDR3 nucleotides are TGTGCCAGCAGCGAAGAGACCGGGGAGCTGTTTTTT.

The genes are TRBV18 and TRBJ1-1; 7 positions agree with TRBD1. V shed 3 bases, J shed 1 base, and the junction held 8 bases outside the gene matches. Germline lookup yields CDR1 KGHSH and CDR2 LQKENI. The CDR3 has 16 amino acids. Here the CDR3 DNA reads TGTGCCAGCTCACCCCAGCAGGGACAGCAGAACACTGAAGCTTTCTTT. Its protein is CASSPQQGQQNTEAFF. The full variable domain, completed using reference TRBV18 and TRBJ1-1, is NAGVMQNPRHLVRRRGQEARLRCSPMKGHSHVYWYRQLPEEGLKFMVYLQKENIIDESGMPKERFSAEFPKEGPSILRIQQVVRGDSAAYFCASSPQQGQQNTEAFFGQGTRLTVV.

The chain is built from TRBV4-1 and TRBJ1-2, with 11 bases matching TRBD1. The V gene's germline CDR1 is MGHRA and CDR2 YSYEKL. The CDR3 extends over 14 amino acids. The ends lost 3 bases at V and 8 bases at J; junction bases unmatched: 5. The CDR3 sequence: CASSQGQGVGGYTF. The CDR3 coding sequence is TGCGCCAGCAGCCAGGGACAGGGGGTAGGAGGCTACACCTTC.

The sample holds a few counts of this clonotype. The chain uses TRBV4-2 and TRBJ2-2, with 7 bases identical to TRBD1. V was pared by 2 bases and J by 0 bases, with 6 bases of the junction left unmatched. CDR1 and CDR2 from the germline V gene are LGHNA and YNFKEQ. CDR3 length: 17 amino acids. The CDR3 nucleotides are TGTGCCAGCAGCCAATTACAGGGGCTCGCGAACACCGGGGAGCTGTTTTTT. It is translated as CASSQLQGLANTGELFF.

This clonotype was picked up a small number of times. The chain carries TRBV7-2 and TRBJ2-2; 8 nucleotides line up with TRBD1. In germline, CDR1 is SGHTA, CDR2 FQGNSA. V lost 5 bases to trimming and J lost 7 bases; unmatched junction nucleotides: 9. The CDR3 is 15 amino acids. The CDR3 DNA follows: TGTGCCAGCAGCCGGACAGGGATTGAGGGCGGGGAGCTGTTTTTT. Protein product: CASSRTGIEGGELFF.

The chain has TRBV7-2 and TRBJ2-2; D perhaps matches TRBD2 (6 bases). V gave up 5 bases and J gave up 1 base, with 14 bases separating them. In germline, CDR1 is SGHTA, CDR2 FQGNSA. CDR3 length: 16 amino acids. The CDR3 region is CASSRRAGRNTGELFF. Written as DNA, the CDR3 is TGTGCCAGCAGCCGACGTGCGGGGAGGAACACCGGGGAGCTGTTTTTT.

This clonotype turned up a few times. CDR3 protein: CSALRDRSDTQYF. The CDR3 DNA reads as TGCAGTGCCCTCCGGGACAGGTCAGATACGCAGTATTTT. The chain couples TRBV20-1 to TRBJ2-3; the match to TRBD1 covers 8 bases. This CDR3 is 13 amino acids long. V shed 6 bases and J 4 bases; nucleotides not matched to a gene: 6. CDR1 is DFQATT, CDR2 SNEGSKA, per germline (reference sequence).

This clonotype was detected only a few times. The CDR3 region has the DNA TGCGCCAGCAGCTTGGCAGGGATGGGAGAGACCCAGTACTTC. Protein product: CASSLAGMGETQYF. The V and J genes are TRBV5-1 and TRBJ2-5; D is possibly TRBD1 (5 bases). Germline V gives CDR1 SGHRS, CDR2 YFSETQ. V lost 0 bases and J lost 4, with 10 bases in between. The CDR3 extends over 14 amino acids.

This clonotype was observed a few times. The chain uses TRBV10-3 and TRBJ2-7; 9 bases are shared with TRBD1. Germline loops: CDR1 ENHRY, CDR2 SYGVKD. The ends lost 3 bases at V and 4 bases at J; junction bases unmatched: 4. This CDR3 is 14 amino acids long. The CDR3 DNA reads TGTGCCATCAGTGACCAAGACAGGGGGTACGAGCAGTACTTC. This translates into CAISDQDRGYEQYF.